The 21 T cell receptor beta chains below come from one sample, sequenced in a study of OX40 agonist ivuxolimab in advanced cancers. Sequenced by immunoSEQ multiplex PCR; TCRdb stores in-frame clones only, minus some. The sample holds more than 45,000 clones, around 82% seen once. Sequencing was performed on CD4+ or CD8+ T cells sorted from blood, taken in a trial of the OX40 agonist ivuxolimab. The receptors shown here come from an adult with an advanced solid tumor such as melanoma, head and neck, liver or kidney cancer.

This clone was seen a few times. This CDR3 is CAWRGPGYEQYF. In nucleotides, the CDR3 is TGTGCCTGGAGGGGCCCAGGGTACGAGCAGTACTTC. V gene TRBV30 combines with J gene TRBJ2-7; tentatively, D is TRBD1 (5 bases). CDR3 length: 12 amino acids. Trimming took 3 bases from V and 4 from J, leaving 10 bases between them. The germline V gene encodes CDR1 GTSNPN and CDR2 SVGIG (reference sequence).

This clone was seen a few times. The chain combines TRBV28 with TRBJ1-5, with 7 nucleotides matching TRBD1. This CDR3 is built from 15 residues. Germline V gives CDR1 MDHEN, CDR2 SYDVKM. V dropped 4 bases and J dropped 3; count of bases not matched to a gene: 6. Here the CDR3 reads CASSSGGGVNQPQHF. The CDR3 DNA reads as TGTGCCAGCAGTTCTGGAGGGGGCGTCAATCAGCCCCAGCATTTT. Using reference TRBV28 and TRBJ1-5 for the parts outside the CDR3, the full variable domain is DVKVTQSSRYLVKRTGEKVFLECVQDMDHENMFWYRQDPGLGLRLIYFSYDVKMKEKGDIPEGYSVSREKKERFSLILESASTNQTSMYLCASSSGGGVNQPQHFGDGTRLSIL.

This chain links TRBV20-1 with TRBJ1-4; D uncertain. CDR3 length equals 11 residues. From germline, CDR1 is DFQATT and CDR2 SNEGSKA (reference sequence). Trimming stripped 4 bases from V and 8 bases from J, with 8 bases between. The CDR3 nucleotides are TGCAGTGCTAACAGTGGGGAAAAACTGTTTTTT. It codes for CSANSGEKLFF.

The CDR3 sequence is CASSPNWGGQPQHF. The CDR3 DNA sequence: TGTGCCAGCAGCCCGAACTGGGGTGGGCAGCCCCAGCATTTT. The chain carries TRBV9 and TRBJ1-5; D is unresolved. This CDR3 contains 14 residues. CDR1 is SGDLS and CDR2 is YYNGEE in the germline V gene. The V end lost 4 bases, the J end lost 7 bases, and 15 bases lay between the germline ends.

The J gene is TRBJ2-7, the V gene TRBV5-4; D perhaps matches TRBD2 (6 bases). V lost 0 bases to trimming and J lost 5 bases, with 12 bases between them. Per germline, CDR1 SGHNT and CDR2 YYREEE (reference sequence). The CDR3 has 14 amino acids. The CDR3 DNA reads TGTGCCAGCAGCTTGGGTGCCTGGGGGGACGAGCAGTACTTC. Translation gives CASSLGAWGDEQYF.

In this sample, this clone turned up a few times. V is TRBV7-9 and J is TRBJ2-5, with 7 nucleotides matching TRBD1. J gave up 4 bases and V 5 bases, and 10 bases lay outside the gene matches. In germline, CDR1 is SEHNR, CDR2 FQNEAQ (reference sequence). CDR3 size: 15 residues. The CDR3: CASSIRTGGRETQYF. The CDR3 bases are TGTGCCAGCAGCATCAGGACAGGTGGTAGAGAGACCCAGTACTTC.

The chain recombines TRBV15 with TRBJ2-5, with 7 positions matching TRBD1. Germline V gives CDR1 LNHNV, CDR2 YYDKDF (reference sequence). The CDR3 is 17 amino acids. Germline trimming cut 0 bases from V and 4 bases from J; bases unmatched to any gene: 11. The CDR3 region is CATSRDGLRAGGETQYF. In nucleotides, the CDR3 is TGTGCCACCAGCAGAGATGGTTTAAGGGCAGGGGGAGAGACCCAGTACTTC.

V usage is TRBV2 and J usage is TRBJ2-1; no clear D. From germline, CDR1 is SNHLY and CDR2 FYNNEI. The V end lost 7 bases, the J end lost 2 bases, and 9 bases lay between the germline ends. CDR3 length equals 13 residues. Written as DNA, the CDR3 is TGTGCCAGCATGACTGATACCTACAATGAGCAGTTCTTC. Encoded protein: CASMTDTYNEQFF. The full variable domain, rest sourced from reference TRBV2 and TRBJ2-1, is EPEVTQTPSHQVTQMGQEVILRCVPISNHLYFYWYRQILGQKVEFLVSFYNNEISEKSEIFDDQFSVERPDGSNFTLKIRSTKLEDSAMYFCASMTDTYNEQFFGPGTRLTVL.

This clone showed up just once. This chain links TRBV7-2 with TRBJ1-1; the D is unclear. Between the trimmed V and J ends, which lost 4 bases and 11 bases, there was a span of 11 bases. The CDR3 loop spans 11 amino acids. Germline V gene data show CDR1 as SGHTA and CDR2 as FQGNSA. The CDR3 coding sequence is TGTGCCAGCAGCTCAGCGGGAGTGGCTTTCTTT. This translates into CASSSAGVAFF.

In this sample, this clone turned up once. This sequence joins TRBV11-2 and TRBJ2-2, with D unresolved. The germline gives CDR1 SGHAT, CDR2 FQNNGV. This CDR3 region has 17 residues. Trimming removed 1 base from V and 5 bases from J, with 17 bases in between. This CDR3 reads CASSLADSVRRTGELFF. The CDR3 DNA is TGTGCCAGCAGCTTAGCCGACTCGGTGAGAAGGACCGGGGAGCTGTTTTTT. Drawing the rest from reference TRBV11-2 and TRBJ2-2, the complete variable domain is EAGVAQSPRYKIIEKRQSVAFWCNPISGHATLYWYQQILGQGPKLLIQFQNNGVVDDSQLPKDRFSAERLKGVDSTLKIQPAKLEDSAVYLCASSLADSVRRTGELFFGEGSRLTVL.

This clone was observed a single time. The gene calls are TRBV6-6 and TRBJ1-4; 7 positions agree with TRBD1. Germline V gene lookup returns CDR1 MNHNY and CDR2 SVGAGI (reference sequence). V shed 6 bases and J 8 bases; nucleotides not matched to a gene: 9. This CDR3 has 14 amino acids. CDR3 in DNA: TGTGCCAGCAGCCGAGACAGGGAAGGCGAAAAACTGTTTTTT. Amino acid sequence: CASSRDREGEKLFF.

V gene TRBV30 combines with J gene TRBJ2-5; D ambiguous. The CDR3 consists of 13 residues. The V and J ends lost 0 bases and 4 bases respectively, with 9 bases between them. Germline loops: CDR1 GTSNPN, CDR2 SVGIG (reference sequence). The CDR3 sequence: CAWSVRSGETQYF. CDR3 bases: TGTGCCTGGAGTGTACGGTCAGGAGAGACCCAGTACTTC.

CDR3 residues: CASSLAGGTDTQYF. The CDR3 DNA reads TGTGCCAGCAGCTTGGCGGGGGGCACAGATACGCAGTATTTT. The V and J genes are TRBV7-9 and TRBJ2-3; TRBD2 matches at 7 bases. V lost 3 bases, J lost 1 base, and 1 base stayed unmatched. Germline values: CDR1 SEHNR, CDR2 FQNEAQ (reference sequence). CDR3 length equals 14 residues.

This chain connects TRBV6-1 to TRBJ2-7, with TRBD1 identical over 7 bases. This CDR3 comprises 13 residues. V shed 6 bases, J shed 7 bases, and the junction held 9 bases outside the gene matches. CDR1 is MNHNS, CDR2 SASEGT, per germline. CDR3 DNA: TGTGCCAGCAGGCCTGGGACAGATCGGGAGCAGTACTTC. Protein sequence: CASRPGTDREQYF.

The V gene is TRBV2, the J gene TRBJ2-1; 8 nucleotides align to TRBD2. Germline lookup yields CDR1 SNHLY and CDR2 FYNNEI. The CDR3 has 13 residues. V dropped 8 bases and J dropped 2; count of bases not matched to a gene: 2. CDR3 coding DNA: TGTGCCAGCCAGACTAGCGCCTACAATGAGCAGTTCTTC. It translates to CASQTSAYNEQFF.

V and J are TRBV6-1 and TRBJ2-3; the D gene is possibly TRBD1 (5 bases). Trimming removed 4 bases at V and 3 bases at J, with 23 bases between. This CDR3 spans 18 amino acids. Per the germline V gene, CDR1 is MNHNS and CDR2 is SASEGT. For the CDR3, the DNA is TGTGCCAGCAGTGGATTGTCGGACACGACGATTATTACAGATACGCAGTATTTT. This gives the protein CASSGLSDTTIITDTQYF.

The count of this clone is one. The J gene is TRBJ2-2, the V gene TRBV6-1; no clear D. V was shortened by 2 bases and J by 6 bases, with 7 bases between the two germline ends. Per germline, CDR1 MNHNS and CDR2 SASEGT. CDR3 length: 13 residues. As DNA, the CDR3 is TGTGCCAGCAGTGAACTGGGGTCCGGGGAGCTGTTTTTT. Translation gives CASSELGSGELFF.

This clone has a handful of counts. The chain links TRBV7-5 to TRBJ2-7; TRBD2 is taken as the D call from the table, unchecked against the DNA. TRBV7-5 is flagged as a pseudogene. CDR3 size: 16 residues. The CDR3 region has the DNA TGTGTCAGAAGCTCCCCGTTGGGGAGTAGCTCCTACGAGCAGTACTTC. It yields the protein CVRSSPLGSSSYEQYF.

CDR3 sequence: CASSSLPGQETQYF. DNA of the CDR3: TGTGCCAGCAGCTCCCTCCCCGGGCAAGAGACCCAGTACTTC. This chain links TRBV7-2 with TRBJ2-5, with D uncertain. This CDR3 contains 14 residues. Deletions cut 4 bases from V and 2 bases from J, with 11 bases between. Per germline, CDR1 SGHTA and CDR2 FQGNSA.

The chain links TRBV30 to TRBJ1-2; the D is unclear. The CDR3 sequence is 16 residues long. With 0 bases removed from V and 2 bases from J, the gap between germline ends came to 16 bases. In germline, CDR1 is GTSNPN, CDR2 SVGIG (reference sequence). The CDR3 DNA reads TGTGCCTGGAGTGTTATCGGCAGGCCCCTAAACTATGGCTACACCTTC. Amino acid sequence: CAWSVIGRPLNYGYTF.

The chain is built from TRBV5-1 and TRBJ2-3; a possible D gene is TRBD2 (6 bases). CDR1 and CDR2 from the germline V gene are SGHRS and YFSETQ. The V end was cut by 5 bases, the J end by 2 bases, with 6 bases between. This CDR3 is 12 amino acids long. DNA of the CDR3: TGCGCCAGCAGGCGGGACACAGATACGCAGTATTTT. It translates to CASRRDTDTQYF.